These 28 T cell receptor beta chains share one sample of origin, sequenced in a study of cytomegalovirus exposure and HLA in healthy donors. PCR employed 60 Vbeta and 13 Jbeta primers. This table comes from immunoSEQ multiplex PCR, and its TCRdb copy is limited to in-frame clones, with some not included. In the table there are about 140,000 clones, roughly 80% of which are singletons. Sequencing input: PBMCs. The receptors originated from a woman in her fifties or sixties in good health and CMV-seronegative.

The chain recombines TRBV7-2 with TRBJ1-4; the match to TRBD1 covers 9 bases. V was clipped by 5 bases and J by 3 bases; unmatched bases: 7. CDR3 size: 16 residues. CDR1 and CDR2 from the germline V gene are SGHTA and FQGNSA. CDR3 coding DNA: TGTGCCAGCAGCCCAACAGGGGGCACGGCTAATGAAAAACTGTTTTTT. This sequence encodes CASSPTGGTANEKLFF.

J is TRBJ2-7 and V is TRBV30; 9 nucleotides match TRBD1. The CDR3 has 14 amino acids. From germline, CDR1 is GTSNPN and CDR2 SVGIG (reference sequence). V dropped 5 bases and J dropped 2; count of bases not matched to a gene: 7. The CDR3 nucleotides read TGTGCCTGGGGACCGGGACAGGGCACCTACGAGCAGTACTTC. It is translated as CAWGPGQGTYEQYF. Complete variable domain (other parts from reference TRBV30 and TRBJ2-7): SQTIHQWPATLVQPVGSPLSLECTVEGTSNPNLYWYRQAAGRGLQLLFYSVGIGQISSEVPQNLSASRPQDRQFILSSKKLLLSDSGFYLCAWGPGQGTYEQYFGPGTRLTVT.

This chain uses TRBV1 with TRBJ2-2; the listed D gene, TRBD2, was not tested against the DNA. TRBV1 is designated a pseudogene. This CDR3 comprises 17 residues. CDR3 nucleotide sequence: TGCACCAGCAGCCAAACCTCTCTAGGATTAGCAGCCGGGGAGCTGTTTTTT. Residues: CTSSQTSLGLAAGELFF.

This clone was observed once. The rearrangement joins TRBV10-3 to TRBJ2-7; 7 nucleotides line up with TRBD2. The CDR3 is 12 residues long. Germline V CDR1 and CDR2: ENHRY, SYGVKD. J gave up 4 bases and V 10 bases, and 7 bases lay outside the gene matches. The CDR3: CATVSGGYEQYF. In DNA, the CDR3 is TGTGCCACCGTTTCGGGGGGTTACGAGCAGTACTTC.

This chain connects TRBV9 to TRBJ2-1; 7 bases align to TRBD1. There are 17 residues in the CDR3. The V segment lost 4 bases and the J segment 0 bases; nucleotides outside the gene matches: 10. In germline, CDR1 is SGDLS, CDR2 YYNGEE. For the CDR3, the DNA is TGTGCCAGCAGCATCACCCCGACAGGGAGCTCCTACAATGAGCAGTTCTTC. Its translation is CASSITPTGSSYNEQFF.

With respect to this clone: Germline is not matched at one junction end, which may reflect a read error. The V and J genes are TRBV27 and TRBJ2-7, with TRBD1 matching over 8 bases. The germline V gene has CDR1 MNHEY and CDR2 SMNVEV (reference sequence). There are 14 residues in the CDR3. The CDR3 spells CASSFTGQGYEQYF. The CDR3 coding sequence is TGTGCCAGTAGTTTTACCGGACAGGGTTACGAGCAGTACTTC.

This sequence joins TRBV5-1 and TRBJ1-2; 11 bases match TRBD1. CDR1 and CDR2 from the germline V gene are SGHRS and YFSETQ. Trimming removed 1 base from V and 2 bases from J; junction bases left unmatched: 4. This CDR3 has 16 residues. The CDR3 loop reads CASSLTRTGGNYGYTF. As DNA, the CDR3 is TGCGCCAGCAGCTTGACCCGGACAGGGGGCAACTATGGCTACACCTTC.

The rearrangement joins TRBV4-3 to TRBJ1-1, with 7 nucleotides matching TRBD1. Germline CDR1 reads LGHNA; CDR2 reads YSLEER. Trimming at V came to 2 bases and at J to 1 base, leaving 10 bases not matched to a gene. The CDR3 is 17 residues long. The CDR3 loop reads CASSQLSFRGANTEAFF. Here the CDR3 DNA reads TGCGCCAGCAGCCAACTATCCTTCAGGGGGGCGAACACTGAAGCTTTCTTT.

This chain uses TRBV5-1 with TRBJ1-2; 9 bases are a match to TRBD1. The CDR3 length is 15 residues. The J segment lost 2 bases and the V segment lost 0 bases, leaving 2 bases of the junction unmatched. Germline-derived CDR1 and CDR2 are SGHRS and YFSETQ. The CDR3 here is CASSLVTGGNYGYTF. The CDR3 region has the DNA TGCGCCAGCAGCTTGGTGACAGGGGGAAACTATGGCTACACCTTC.

The chain combines TRBV5-1 with TRBJ2-7; 8 positions match TRBD1. The CDR3 length is 14 residues. J was trimmed by 9 bases and V by 0 bases; bases with no gene match: 8. Germline lookup yields CDR1 SGHRS and CDR2 YFSETQ. This CDR3 reads CASSLDRGRRGQYF. DNA for the CDR3: TGCGCCAGCAGCTTGGACAGGGGGAGACGGGGGCAGTACTTC.

A single count supports this clone. The V gene is TRBV2, the J gene TRBJ2-7, with D maybe TRBD2 (5 bases). This CDR3 contains 12 residues. V shed 4 bases and J shed 3 bases, with 7 bases lying between them. Per the germline V gene, CDR1 is SNHLY and CDR2 is FYNNEI. DNA of the CDR3: TGTGCCAGCAGTGGGACTGGCTACGAGCAGTACTTC. Protein product: CASSGTGYEQYF. The full variable domain, completed using reference TRBV2 and TRBJ2-7, is EPEVTQTPSHQVTQMGQEVILRCVPISNHLYFYWYRQILGQKVEFLVSFYNNEISEKSEIFDDQFSVERPDGSNFTLKIRSTKLEDSAMYFCASSGTGYEQYFGPGTRLTVT.

This chain joins TRBV7-2 and TRBJ1-5, with TRBD1 identical over 8 bases. The CDR3 is 14 amino acids. CDR1 SGHTA and CDR2 FQGNSA come from the germline V gene. V shed 5 bases and J 5 bases; nucleotides not matched to a gene: 5. CDR3 coding DNA: TGTGCCAGCAGCCCCGGGACAGGAGATCAGCCCCAGCATTTT. Translated, it gives CASSPGTGDQPQHF.

The chain couples TRBV4-1 to TRBJ2-3; a weak D match, TRBD1 (5 bases). CDR3 size: 14 residues. V gave up 0 bases and J gave up 7 bases, with 11 bases separating them. Germline lookup yields CDR1 MGHRA and CDR2 YSYEKL. The CDR3 loop reads CASSQDSTGYTQYF. DNA of the CDR3: TGCGCCAGCAGCCAAGATAGTACAGGTTATACGCAGTATTTT.

The chain employs TRBV5-1 and TRBJ2-5; a possible D gene is TRBD2 (6 bases). The CDR3 length is 16 residues. Germline CDR1 reads SGHRS; CDR2 reads YFSETQ. Trimming pared 4 bases from V and 5 bases from J, leaving 21 bases between. The CDR3 sequence: CASSIGLYSAWETQYF. The CDR3 DNA is TGCGCCAGCAGCATAGGACTATATTCTGCGTGGGAGACCCAGTACTTC.

This clone was seen a single time. One end of the junction varies from germline; a read error may be responsible. The V and J genes are TRBV19 and TRBJ1-4; D is perhaps TRBD1 (6 bases). The CDR3 has 11 amino acids. Germline CDR1 and CDR2: LNHDA and SQIVND (reference sequence). CDR3 loop: CASRLRDTVLF. CDR3 DNA sequence: TGTGCCAGTAGACTCCGGGACACCGTGCTTTTT.

This chain uses TRBV10-3 with TRBJ1-3, with a possible D match to TRBD1 (5 bases). The CDR3 is made up of 13 amino acids. CDR1 and CDR2 (germline): ENHRY, SYGVKD. The V end lost 10 bases, the J end lost 2 bases, and 12 bases lay between the germline ends. The DNA of the CDR3 is TGTGCCACAATTAGGGGTGCTGGAAACACCATATATTTT. This sequence encodes CATIRGAGNTIYF.

Concerning this clone itself: Germline and junction disagree at one end, which may indicate a read error. The sample has other DNA sequences that encode this CDR3 too. The V and J genes are TRBV18 and TRBJ1-2; D perhaps matches TRBD1 (6 bases). The germline CDR1 and CDR2 sequences are KGHSH and LQKENI. The CDR3 runs 13 residues. The DNA of the CDR3 is TGCGCCAGCTCCCTTGACAGGAACTATGGCTACACCTTC. Amino acids: CASSLDRNYGYTF.

This clone was recorded a few times. The CDR3 sequence is CASSKTGVTGELFF. The CDR3 DNA reads as TGCGCCAGCAGCAAGACAGGGGTCACCGGGGAGCTGTTTTTT. The chain combines TRBV4-1 with TRBJ2-2; TRBD1 matches at 8 bases. V shed 5 bases, J shed 4 bases, and the junction held 3 bases outside the gene matches. This CDR3 is 14 amino acids long. Germline values: CDR1 MGHRA, CDR2 YSYEKL.

V gene TRBV7-2 combines with J gene TRBJ1-5; 9 bases are shared with TRBD1. V dropped 5 bases and J dropped 2; count of bases not matched to a gene: 10. CDR1 is SGHTA and CDR2 is FQGNSA in the germline V gene. CDR3 length: 17 residues. The CDR3 is CASSEQGAGNGNQPQHF. Written as DNA, the CDR3 is TGTGCCAGCAGCGAACAGGGGGCTGGGAATGGCAATCAGCCCCAGCATTTT.

The sample holds a few counts of this clone. This sequence joins TRBV7-8 and TRBJ2-5; 7 bases match TRBD2. The length of the CDR3 is 15 residues. V lost 2 bases, J lost 1 base, and 4 bases stayed unmatched. Germline V lookup: CDR1 SGHVS, CDR2 FQNEAQ. The CDR3: CASSLQRGIQETQYF. In DNA, the CDR3 is TGTGCCAGCAGCTTACAGCGGGGTATCCAAGAGACCCAGTACTTC.

The gene calls are TRBV25-1 and TRBJ2-1; 10 bases map to TRBD1. This CDR3 region has 16 residues. The germline V gene has CDR1 MGHDK and CDR2 SYGVNS. The J segment lost 10 bases and the V segment lost 4 bases, leaving 13 bases of the junction unmatched. The CDR3 nucleotides read TGTGCCAGCAGTGCGGCCGGGACAGGGGCCCCATCAGAGCAGTTCTTC. It is translated as CASSAAGTGAPSEQFF.

The chain joins TRBV2 to TRBJ1-3; D gene uncertain. Trimming removed 4 bases at V and 0 bases at J, with 7 bases between. The CDR3 is made up of 14 amino acids. Germline V gene sequence: CDR1 SNHLY, CDR2 FYNNEI. This chain's CDR3 is CASSVASSGNTIYF. DNA for the CDR3: TGTGCCAGCAGTGTAGCGAGCTCTGGAAACACCATATATTTT.

The V gene is TRBV11-2, the J gene TRBJ2-2, with D tentatively TRBD1 (6 bases). In germline, CDR1 is SGHAT, CDR2 FQNNGV. Trimming pared 5 bases from V and 2 bases from J, leaving 9 bases between. The CDR3 has 14 residues. The CDR3 region has the DNA TGTGCCAGCAGCAGGACAGTTAACACCGGGGAGCTGTTTTTT. The encoded protein is CASSRTVNTGELFF.

This clone was recorded a few times. The chain recombines TRBV5-1 with TRBJ2-7; TRBD2 matches 8 bases. Trimming removed 4 bases from V and 6 bases from J; junction bases left unmatched: 15. The CDR3 totals 16 residues. Germline loops: CDR1 SGHRS, CDR2 YFSETQ. The CDR3 nucleotides read TGCGCCAGCAGCGAATTAACCGGGACTAGGGCTAGCGAGCAGTACTTC. It specifies CASSELTGTRASEQYF.

This clone was observed a handful of times. This chain links TRBV18 with TRBJ1-6; tentatively, D is TRBD1 (5 bases). The CDR3 loop spans 15 amino acids. V dropped 4 bases and J dropped 7 bases, with 14 bases sitting between them. Germline V gene data show CDR1 as KGHSH and CDR2 as LQKENI. DNA for the CDR3: TGTGCCAGCTCACAGGGAGGACAAGAAAATTCACCCCTCCACTTT. Amino acids: CASSQGGQENSPLHF.

V usage is TRBV7-8 and J usage is TRBJ1-4; D gene unclear. V lost 0 bases and J 7 bases, leaving 9 bases between the germline ends. This CDR3 has 14 residues. The germline gives CDR1 SGHVS, CDR2 FQNEAQ. In nucleotides, the CDR3 is TGTGCCAGCAGCTTAGCGCTCACCGGTGAAAAACTGTTTTTT. This encodes CASSLALTGEKLFF. The full variable domain, its missing parts supplied by reference TRBV7-8 and TRBJ1-4, is GAGVSQSPRYKVAKRGQDVALRCDPISGHVSLFWYQQALGQGPEFLTYFQNEAQLDKSGLPSDRFFAERPEGSVSTLKIQRTQQEDSAVYLCASSLALTGEKLFFGSGTQLSVL.

The chain uses TRBV28 and TRBJ2-1; tentatively, D is TRBD1 (6 bases). The length of the CDR3 is 14 residues. The germline V gene has CDR1 MDHEN and CDR2 SYDVKM. Trimming pared 9 bases from V and 2 bases from J, leaving 14 bases between. The CDR3 DNA sequence: TGTGCCAGTCTGGACAGCGGTACCTACAATGAGCAGTTCTTC. Protein: CASLDSGTYNEQFF.

This sequence joins TRBV6-5 and TRBJ2-1, with unresolved D. CDR1 is MNHEY, CDR2 SVGAGI, per germline. The CDR3 sequence is 16 residues long. V was shortened by 2 bases and J by 7 bases, with 18 bases between the two germline ends. CDR3 nucleotides: TGTGCCAGCAGTTACCCTCCAGGTGTGGGTCGGAATGAGCAGTTCTTC. It encodes CASSYPPGVGRNEQFF.